These 19 T cell receptor beta chains were sequenced from one sample in a study of blood T cell repertoires in COVID-19. Sequencing used immunoSEQ multiplex PCR; TCRdb keeps in-frame clones, though not all of them. The sample consists of 150,000 to 200,000 clones, 65% to 90% of them appearing once. The sample taken for sequencing was peripheral blood. The source of these receptors is a man aged 45 to 65 with active or convalescent COVID-19.

The J gene is TRBJ2-1, the V gene TRBV4-1; 12 bases are shared with TRBD2. Trimming removed 0 bases from V and 9 bases from J; junction bases left unmatched: 6. The CDR3 consists of 16 residues. Germline V gives CDR1 MGHRA, CDR2 YSYEKL. Here the CDR3 reads CASSQDALAGGTEQFF. CDR3 DNA: TGCGCCAGCAGCCAAGATGCCCTAGCGGGGGGGACTGAGCAGTTCTTC.

The V call is TRBV5-5, the J call TRBJ1-5; 8 bases fit TRBD1. CDR1 is SGHKS and CDR2 is YYEKEE in the germline V gene (reference sequence). The length of the CDR3 is 15 residues. Unmatched junction bases numbered 8, after V lost 2 bases and J lost 7 bases. CDR3 protein: CASSFSQGVGQPQHF. Here the CDR3 DNA reads TGTGCCAGCAGCTTTTCACAGGGGGTCGGACAGCCCCAGCATTTT.

This rearrangement joins TRBV30 to TRBJ2-1; 7 nucleotides match TRBD1. This CDR3 is built from 14 residues. Germline CDR1 reads GTSNPN; CDR2 reads SVGIG (reference sequence). J gave up 8 bases and V 7 bases, and 14 bases lay outside the gene matches. CDR3 bases: TGTGCCTTAATCGTCACAAGGGGGCGGGATGAGCAGTTCTTC. Amino acid sequence: CALIVTRGRDEQFF.

The chain combines TRBV7-6 with TRBJ2-5; 12 positions match TRBD2. V lost 2 bases, J lost 5 bases, and 3 bases stayed unmatched. The CDR3 extends over 15 amino acids. Germline V gives CDR1 SGHVS, CDR2 FNYEAQ. The CDR3 loop is CASSLTSGRWETQYF. CDR3 sequence (DNA): TGTGCCAGCAGCTTAACTAGCGGGAGGTGGGAGACCCAGTACTTC.

CDR3 DNA sequence: TGTGCCAGCAGTTACTCGACAGCGGGGGGATACGAGCAGTACTTC. Protein: CASSYSTAGGYEQYF. The chain uses TRBV6-5 and TRBJ2-7, with TRBD2 matching over 9 bases. Trimming cost V 0 bases and J 4 bases; bases outside gene matches: 4. The CDR3 is 15 amino acids. Per germline, CDR1 MNHEY and CDR2 SVGAGI.

The CDR3 bases are TGTGCCAGCAGGGAAGGGGGGGAGGGTAATTCACCCCTCCACTTT. Translation gives CASREGGEGNSPLHF. The chain joins TRBV9 to TRBJ1-6, with a weak D call TRBD1 (6 bases). CDR1 and CDR2 from the germline V gene are SGDLS and YYNGEE. CDR3 length: 15 amino acids. The V and J ends lost 5 bases and 6 bases respectively, with 15 bases between them.

This chain links TRBV10-1 with TRBJ2-3; D is perhaps TRBD2 (5 bases). V was pared by 3 bases and J by 0 bases, with 7 bases between. The CDR3 sequence is 14 residues long. From germline, CDR1 is WNHNN and CDR2 SYGVQD (reference sequence). This chain's CDR3 is CASSDLASTDTQYF. The CDR3 DNA follows: TGCGCCAGCAGTGACCTAGCCAGCACAGATACGCAGTATTTT.

This chain links TRBV13 with TRBJ1-1; no definite D call. Trimming removed 2 bases from V and 1 base from J, with 17 bases in between. Germline V CDR1 and CDR2: PRHDT, FYEKMQ (reference sequence). The CDR3 runs 17 residues. CDR3: CASSLKSRFERNTEAFF. The DNA for the CDR3 is TGTGCCAGCAGCTTAAAATCCCGGTTTGAGCGGAACACTGAAGCTTTCTTT.

The rearrangement uses TRBV28 and TRBJ2-3; 14 bases match TRBD2. J was trimmed by 2 bases and V by 10 bases; bases with no gene match: 11. CDR3 size: 17 residues. Per the germline V gene, CDR1 is MDHEN and CDR2 is SYDVKM. This CDR3 reads CATTMGLAGVSTDTQYF. As DNA, the CDR3 is TGTGCCACCACCATGGGACTAGCGGGGGTATCCACAGATACGCAGTATTTT. Complete variable domain (other parts from reference TRBV28 and TRBJ2-3): DVKVTQSSRYLVKRTGEKVFLECVQDMDHENMFWYRQDPGLGLRLIYFSYDVKMKEKGDIPEGYSVSREKKERFSLILESASTNQTSMYLCATTMGLAGVSTDTQYFGPGTRLTVL.

The chain joins TRBV7-9 to TRBJ2-3; D is ambiguous. The ends were cut back, 5 bases at V and 2 bases at J, with 17 bases in the middle. The CDR3 is 16 residues long. Germline CDR1 and CDR2: SEHNR and FQNEAQ (reference sequence). The CDR3 nucleotides are TGTGCCAGCAGCACCAGTCTGGCTGTGAACACAGATACGCAGTATTTT. Translation: CASSTSLAVNTDTQYF.

The chain links TRBV6-5 to TRBJ1-2; 9 nucleotides align to TRBD1. Germline V gene sequence: CDR1 MNHEY, CDR2 SVGAGI. This CDR3 contains 15 residues. V dropped 0 bases and J dropped 5; count of bases not matched to a gene: 4. This CDR3 is CASSYSGTGTYGYTF. DNA of the CDR3: TGTGCCAGCAGTTACTCCGGGACAGGGACTTATGGCTACACCTTC.

The chain couples TRBV6-5 to TRBJ2-1; TRBD2 aligns across 14 bases. The CDR3 is 14 amino acids. The V and J ends lost 8 bases and 9 bases, in that order; junction bases with no gene match: 6. The germline V gene has CDR1 MNHEY and CDR2 SVGAGI. The CDR3 bases are TGTGCCAGCGGGGGGACTAGCGGGAGTGGTGAGCAGTTCTTC. This translates into CASGGTSGSGEQFF.

CDR3 in amino acids: CATKVPASGYNEQFF. CDR3 DNA: TGTGCCACCAAAGTACCTGCTAGCGGTTACAATGAGCAGTTCTTC. The chain links TRBV6-5 to TRBJ2-1; 7 bases fit TRBD2. Germline V lookup: CDR1 MNHEY, CDR2 SVGAGI. The CDR3 has 15 amino acids. The ends lost 10 bases at V and 4 bases at J; junction bases unmatched: 13.

In nucleotides, the CDR3 is TGTGCCAGCAGTTACAGGGGGCGAGATACGCAGTATTTT. Translated: CASSYRGRDTQYF. J is TRBJ2-3 and V is TRBV6-5, with 7 bases that match TRBD1. Unmatched junction bases numbered 1, after V lost 2 bases and J lost 5 bases. The CDR3 extends over 13 amino acids. CDR1 is MNHEY, CDR2 SVGAGI, per germline.

The rearrangement links TRBV10-3 to TRBJ2-1, with 7 nucleotides matching TRBD1. Germline assignment: CDR1 ENHRY and CDR2 SYGVKD. The CDR3 is 15 residues long. J was trimmed by 2 bases and V by 0 bases; bases with no gene match: 1. In nucleotides, the CDR3 is TGTGCCATCAGTGAGTCGGACAGGACCTACAATGAGCAGTTCTTC. Translation: CAISESDRTYNEQFF.

The DNA of the CDR3 is TGCGCCAGCGCCTGGGACAGGGCTTACACCGGGGAGCTGTTTTTT. Amino acid sequence: CASAWDRAYTGELFF. The V call is TRBV5-1, the J call TRBJ2-2, with 9 bases that match TRBD1. The V gene's germline CDR1 is SGHRS and CDR2 YFSETQ. This CDR3 contains 15 residues. V lost 7 bases and J lost 3; bases outside the gene matches: 7.

The chain combines TRBV24-1 with TRBJ2-3; tentatively, D is TRBD1 (5 bases). There are 14 residues in the CDR3. Trimming removed 5 bases from V and 2 bases from J, with 10 bases in between. Germline V gene data show CDR1 as KGHDR and CDR2 as SFDVKD. This CDR3 reads CATSAQGSTDTQYF. The CDR3 DNA sequence: TGTGCCACCAGTGCTCAGGGTTCCACAGATACGCAGTATTTT.

In the case of this clone: This same CDR3 is encoded by further DNA sequences in the sample. The chain recombines TRBV18 with TRBJ1-1, with TRBD1 as a possible D gene (6 bases). From germline, CDR1 is KGHSH and CDR2 LQKENI. The CDR3 contains 13 residues. The V and J ends lost 3 bases and 2 bases respectively, with 7 bases between them. CDR3 region: CASSPRGNTEAFF. DNA for the CDR3: TGTGCCAGCTCACCCAGGGGTAACACTGAAGCTTTCTTT.

The J gene is TRBJ1-2, the V gene TRBV6-6; 7 nucleotides line up with TRBD1. CDR1 is MNHNY, CDR2 SVGAGI, per germline (reference sequence). The CDR3 spans 16 residues. V dropped 4 bases and J dropped 4; count of bases not matched to a gene: 12. The CDR3 nucleotides are TGTGCCAGCAGTTTACTGCTCGGGACAGAGCTCTATGGCTACACCTTC. It specifies CASSLLLGTELYGYTF.